The 9 T cell receptor beta chains listed next were all sequenced from one sample in a study of blood T cells in healthy people across ages. Next came a second PCR, run for about 6 to 11 cycles, which used a sample-barcoded 5' primer along with a J-beta primer mix. Each CDR3 protein gets one entry after TCRdb re-called the 5' RACE reads with MiXCR. In the table there are around 900,000 distinct CDR3 sequences, more than 25% of which are singletons. Sequences were obtained from blood. The receptors stem from an elderly woman in good health.

This clonotype was observed at least ten times. The J gene is TRBJ2-3, the V gene TRBV7-9; the D gene is possibly TRBD1 (5 bases). The germline V and J ends were trimmed by 1 base and 4 bases, with 9 bases remaining between them. The CDR3 contains 14 residues. CDR1 is SEHNR and CDR2 is FQNEAQ in the germline V gene (reference sequence). CDR3 residues: CASSLDLGPDTQYF. The CDR3 bases are TGTGCCAGCAGCTTAGATTTGGGGCCAGATACGCAGTATTTT.

This clonotype occurred many times. J is TRBJ2-7 and V is TRBV7-2; possibly TRBD1 or TRBD2 for D (5 bases each). The ends were cut back, 5 bases at V and 4 bases at J, with 27 bases in the middle. CDR1 and CDR2 (germline): SGHTA, FQGNSA. This CDR3 region has 18 residues. The CDR3 loop reads CASSPKAPRRWDAYEQYF. The CDR3, as DNA: TGTGCCAGCAGCCCCAAGGCACCGAGAAGATGGGACGCTTACGAGCAGTACTTC.

This clonotype was counted once. The chain recombines TRBV5-1 with TRBJ2-4, with TRBD2 matching over 12 bases. The J call may be wrong; the DNA end is better matched by TRBJ2-7. Germline assignment: CDR1 SGHRS and CDR2 YFSETQ. The CDR3 has 15 residues. The CDR3 region is CASSRTSGMAYEQYF. The DNA for the CDR3 is TGCGCCAGCAGCAGGACTAGCGGGATGGCCTACGAGCAGTACTTC.

This clonotype was recorded a few times. The rearrangement links TRBV7-2 to TRBJ1-4; maybe TRBD1 (6 bases). This CDR3 region has 17 residues. The V end was cut by 2 bases, the J end by 8 bases, with 21 bases between. The germline CDR1 and CDR2 sequences are SGHTA and FQGNSA. The DNA of the CDR3 is TGTGCCAGCAGCTTAACCCTCGTCGGCAGGGGTGAGGAAAAACTGTTTTTT. Its protein product is CASSLTLVGRGEEKLFF.

V is TRBV18 and J is TRBJ1-6; D is perhaps TRBD1 (6 bases). The CDR3 runs to 13 residues. From germline, CDR1 is KGHSH and CDR2 LQKENI. The V and J ends lost 3 bases and 10 bases respectively, with 10 bases between them. The CDR3 loop is CASSPKGGSPLHF. The CDR3 nucleotides are TGTGCCAGCTCACCCAAAGGGGGATCACCCCTCCACTTT.

This clonotype was observed a handful of times. V gene TRBV6-6 combines with J gene TRBJ2-2, with D possibly being TRBD1 or TRBD2 (6 bases each). This CDR3 spans 16 amino acids. In germline, CDR1 is MNHNY, CDR2 SVGAGI (reference sequence). Trimming took off 2 bases at V and 4 bases at J, with 14 bases between the two ends. The CDR3 sequence is CASSYKGGPVTGELFF. CDR3 bases: TGTGCCAGCAGTTACAAAGGGGGGCCGGTCACCGGGGAGCTGTTTTTT.

The rearrangement uses TRBV5-1 and TRBJ2-3, with a possible D match to TRBD2 (5 bases). Trimming shortened V by 3 bases and J by 2 bases, and 10 bases separated the two germline ends. The CDR3 sequence is 14 residues long. CDR1 is SGHRS and CDR2 is YFSETQ in the germline V gene. The chain's CDR3 is CASSWASLTDTQYF. The DNA of the CDR3 is TGCGCCAGCAGCTGGGCTAGCCTCACAGATACGCAGTATTTT.

The chain joins TRBV3-1 to TRBJ1-6; D not resolved. The V and J ends lost 9 bases and 9 bases respectively, with 15 bases between them. Germline CDR1 LGHDT, CDR2 YNNKEL (reference sequence). The CDR3 totals 13 residues. CDR3 bases: TGTGCCAGTAGCGAAGTTAATGGTTCACCCCTCCACTTT. This sequence encodes CASSEVNGSPLHF.

This clonotype was counted ten times or more. As DNA, the CDR3 is TGCAGCGTTGTGAGAGGGGTAGGAACTGAAGCTTTCTTT. This codes for CSVVRGVGTEAFF. The rearrangement links TRBV29-1 to TRBJ1-1; TRBD1 might be the D (5 bases). The V end was cut by 4 bases, the J end by 5 bases, with 14 bases between. The germline gives CDR1 SQVTM, CDR2 ANQGSEA. The CDR3 runs to 13 residues. Full variable domain (rest looked up from reference TRBV29-1 and TRBJ1-1): SAVISQKPSRDICQRGTSLTIQCQVDSQVTMMFWYRQQPGQSLTLIATANQGSEATYESGFVIDKFPISRPNLTFSTLTVSNMSPEDSSIYLCSVVRGVGTEAFFGQGTRLTVV.